This T cell receptor (beta chain) comes out of a study of control samples from healthy donors and cancer patients. The protocol was immunoSEQ multiplex PCR, while the TCRdb copy is restricted to in-frame clones and leaves out a portion. The table has about 130,000 clones, roughly 95% seen once; the top ten hold around 3.6%. Sequenced: blood. The sequence came from a man younger than 45 in good health.

The CDR3 sequence: CATSRTLTSAGGTDTQYF. CDR3 nucleotides: TGTGCCACCAGCCGAACTCTGACATCCGCGGGGGGTACAGATACGCAGTATTTT. The V gene is TRBV15, the J gene TRBJ2-3; 8 bases are a match to TRBD2. The CDR3 runs to 18 residues. V trimming: 5 bases; J trimming: 3 bases; junction bases outside the gene matches: 16. Germline CDR1 LNHNV, CDR2 YYDKDF (reference sequence).